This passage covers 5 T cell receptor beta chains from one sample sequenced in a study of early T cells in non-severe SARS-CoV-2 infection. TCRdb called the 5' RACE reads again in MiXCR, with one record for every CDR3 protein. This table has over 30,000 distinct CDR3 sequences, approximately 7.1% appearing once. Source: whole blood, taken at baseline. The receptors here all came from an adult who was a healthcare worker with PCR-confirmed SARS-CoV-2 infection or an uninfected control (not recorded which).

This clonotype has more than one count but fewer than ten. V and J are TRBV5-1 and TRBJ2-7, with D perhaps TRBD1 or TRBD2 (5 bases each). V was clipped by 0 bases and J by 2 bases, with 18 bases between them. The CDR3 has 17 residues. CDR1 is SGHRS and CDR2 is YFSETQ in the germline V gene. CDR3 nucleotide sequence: TGCGCCAGCAGCTTGGAGCCCCATGCAGGGAGAACCTACGAGCAGTACTTC. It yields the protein CASSLEPHAGRTYEQYF.

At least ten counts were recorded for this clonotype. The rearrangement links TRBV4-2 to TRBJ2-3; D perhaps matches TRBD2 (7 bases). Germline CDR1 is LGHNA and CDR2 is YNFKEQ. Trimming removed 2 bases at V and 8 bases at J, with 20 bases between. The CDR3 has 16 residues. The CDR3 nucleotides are TGTGCCAGCAGCCAAAAACTAGCGCCAGGGGAAGGTACGCAGTATTTT. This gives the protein CASSQKLAPGEGTQYF.

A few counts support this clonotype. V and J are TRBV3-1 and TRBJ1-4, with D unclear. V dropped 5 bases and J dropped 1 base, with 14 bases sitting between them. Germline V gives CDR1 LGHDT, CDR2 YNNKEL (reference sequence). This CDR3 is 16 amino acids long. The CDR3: CASSLSTAITNEKLFF. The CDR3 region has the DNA TGTGCCAGCAGCTTATCAACAGCGATAACTAATGAAAAACTGTTTTTT.

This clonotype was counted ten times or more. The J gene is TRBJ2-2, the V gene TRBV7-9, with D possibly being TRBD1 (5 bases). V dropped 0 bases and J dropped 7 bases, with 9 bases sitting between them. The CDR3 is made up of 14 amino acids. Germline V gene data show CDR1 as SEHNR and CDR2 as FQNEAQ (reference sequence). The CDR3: CASSLAQGGGELFF. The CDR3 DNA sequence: TGTGCCAGCAGCTTAGCGCAGGGCGGCGGGGAGCTGTTTTTT.

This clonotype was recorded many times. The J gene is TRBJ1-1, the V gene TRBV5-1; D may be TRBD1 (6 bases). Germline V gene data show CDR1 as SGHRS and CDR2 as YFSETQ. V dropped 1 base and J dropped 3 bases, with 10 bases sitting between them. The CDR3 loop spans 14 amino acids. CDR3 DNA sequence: TGCGCCAGCAGCTTGAAGGGGGGAGACACTGAAGCTTTCTTT. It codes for CASSLKGGDTEAFF.